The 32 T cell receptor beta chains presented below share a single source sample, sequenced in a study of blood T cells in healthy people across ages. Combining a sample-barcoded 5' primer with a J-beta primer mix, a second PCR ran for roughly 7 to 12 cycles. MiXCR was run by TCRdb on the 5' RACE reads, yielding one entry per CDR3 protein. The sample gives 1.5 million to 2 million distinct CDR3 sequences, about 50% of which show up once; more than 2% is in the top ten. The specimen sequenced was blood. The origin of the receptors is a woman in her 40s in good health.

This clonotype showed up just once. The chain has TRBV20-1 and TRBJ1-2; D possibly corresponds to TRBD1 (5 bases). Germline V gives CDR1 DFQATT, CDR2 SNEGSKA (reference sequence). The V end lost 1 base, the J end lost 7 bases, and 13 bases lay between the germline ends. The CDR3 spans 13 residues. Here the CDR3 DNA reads TGCAGTGCTAGAGGACTCCGGGACGGTGGCTACACCTTC. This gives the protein CSARGLRDGGYTF.

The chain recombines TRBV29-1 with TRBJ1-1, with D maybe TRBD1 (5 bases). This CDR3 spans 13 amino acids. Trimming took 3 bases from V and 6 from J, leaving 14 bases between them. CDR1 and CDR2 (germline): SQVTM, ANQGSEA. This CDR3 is CSVEGRGVSEAFF. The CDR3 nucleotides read TGCAGCGTTGAGGGTCGGGGGGTATCTGAAGCTTTCTTT.

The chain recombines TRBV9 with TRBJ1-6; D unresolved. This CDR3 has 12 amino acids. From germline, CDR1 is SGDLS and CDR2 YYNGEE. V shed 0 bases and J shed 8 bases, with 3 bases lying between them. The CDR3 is CASSVEHSPLHF. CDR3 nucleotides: TGTGCCAGCAGCGTAGAGCATTCACCCCTCCACTTT.

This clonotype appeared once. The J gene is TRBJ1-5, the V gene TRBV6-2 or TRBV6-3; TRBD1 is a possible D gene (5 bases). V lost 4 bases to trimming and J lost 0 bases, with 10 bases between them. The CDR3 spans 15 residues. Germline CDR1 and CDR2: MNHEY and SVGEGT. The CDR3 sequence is CASSSPRDSNQPQHF. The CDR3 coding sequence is TGTGCCAGCAGTTCCCCCAGGGATAGCAATCAGCCCCAGCATTTT.

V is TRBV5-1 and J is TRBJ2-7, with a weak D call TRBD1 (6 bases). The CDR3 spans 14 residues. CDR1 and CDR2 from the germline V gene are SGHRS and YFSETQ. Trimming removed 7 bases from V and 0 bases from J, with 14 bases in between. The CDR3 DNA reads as TGCGCCAGCGGGGACAAGTCGAGCTCCTACGAGCAGTACTTC. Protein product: CASGDKSSSYEQYF.

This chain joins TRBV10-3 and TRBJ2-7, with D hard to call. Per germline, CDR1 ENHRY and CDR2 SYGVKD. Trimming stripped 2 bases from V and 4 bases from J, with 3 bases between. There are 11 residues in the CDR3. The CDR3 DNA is TGTGCCATCAGTGAGCCGTACGAGCAGTACTTC. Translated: CAISEPYEQYF.

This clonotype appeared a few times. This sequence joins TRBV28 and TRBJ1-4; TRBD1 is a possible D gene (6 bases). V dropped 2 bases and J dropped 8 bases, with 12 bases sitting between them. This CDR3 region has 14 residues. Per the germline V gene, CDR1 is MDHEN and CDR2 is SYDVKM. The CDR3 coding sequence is TGTGCCAGCAGTTTAGGGGGCCAGAACGAAAAACTGTTTTTT. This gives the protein CASSLGGQNEKLFF.

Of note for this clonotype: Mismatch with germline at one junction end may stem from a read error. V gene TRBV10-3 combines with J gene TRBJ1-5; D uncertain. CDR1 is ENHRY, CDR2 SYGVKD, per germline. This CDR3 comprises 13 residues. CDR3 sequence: CAVASYSDQPQHF. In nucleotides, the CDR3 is TGTGCCGTCGCGAGTTATAGCGATCAGCCCCAGCATTTT.

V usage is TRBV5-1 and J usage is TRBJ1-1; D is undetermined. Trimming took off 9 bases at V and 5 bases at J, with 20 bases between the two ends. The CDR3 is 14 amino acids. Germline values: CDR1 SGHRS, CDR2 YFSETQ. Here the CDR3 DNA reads TGCGCCAATAAGACATTCCTGGGATTTACTGAAGCTTTCTTT. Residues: CANKTFLGFTEAFF.

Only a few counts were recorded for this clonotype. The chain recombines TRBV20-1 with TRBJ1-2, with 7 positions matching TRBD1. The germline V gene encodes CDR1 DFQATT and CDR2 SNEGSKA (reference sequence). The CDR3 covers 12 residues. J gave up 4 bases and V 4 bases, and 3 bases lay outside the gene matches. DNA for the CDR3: TGCAGTGCTAAAACAGGGGTCTATGGCTACACCTTC. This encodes CSAKTGVYGYTF.

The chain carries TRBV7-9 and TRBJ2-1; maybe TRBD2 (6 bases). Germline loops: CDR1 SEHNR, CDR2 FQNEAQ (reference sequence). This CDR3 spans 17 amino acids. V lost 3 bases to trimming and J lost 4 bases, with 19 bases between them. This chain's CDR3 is CASSFSSPGETYNEQFF. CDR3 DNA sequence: TGTGCCAGCAGCTTCTCCTCTCCGGGGGAAACTTACAATGAGCAGTTCTTC.

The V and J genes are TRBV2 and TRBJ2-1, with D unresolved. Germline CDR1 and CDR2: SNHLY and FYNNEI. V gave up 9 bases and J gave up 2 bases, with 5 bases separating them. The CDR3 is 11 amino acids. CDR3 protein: CASYTYNEQFF. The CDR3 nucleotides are TGTGCCAGTTACACCTACAATGAGCAGTTCTTC. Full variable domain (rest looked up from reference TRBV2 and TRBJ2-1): EPEVTQTPSHQVTQMGQEVILRCVPISNHLYFYWYRQILGQKVEFLVSFYNNEISEKSEIFDDQFSVERPDGSNFTLKIRSTKLEDSAMYFCASYTYNEQFFGPGTRLTVL.

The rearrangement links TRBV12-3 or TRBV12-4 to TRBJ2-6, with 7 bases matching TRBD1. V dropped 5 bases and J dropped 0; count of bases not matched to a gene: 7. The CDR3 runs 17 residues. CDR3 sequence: CASSAQGLGSGANVLTF. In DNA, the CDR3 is TGTGCCAGCAGTGCACAGGGGCTTGGCTCTGGGGCCAACGTCCTGACTTTC.

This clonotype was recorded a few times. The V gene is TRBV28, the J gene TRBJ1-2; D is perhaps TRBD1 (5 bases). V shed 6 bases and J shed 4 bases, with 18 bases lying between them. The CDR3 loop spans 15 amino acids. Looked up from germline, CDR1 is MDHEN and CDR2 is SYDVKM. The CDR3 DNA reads TGTGCCAGCAGCCTTCAACGGGGACTGGGCTATGGCTACACCTTC. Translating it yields CASSLQRGLGYGYTF.

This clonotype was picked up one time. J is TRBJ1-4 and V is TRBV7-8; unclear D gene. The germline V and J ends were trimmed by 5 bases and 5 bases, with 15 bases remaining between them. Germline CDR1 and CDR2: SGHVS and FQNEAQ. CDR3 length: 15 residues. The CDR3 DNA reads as TGTGCCAGCAGCCCTCCGTGGAGGGAAAATGAAAAACTGTTTTTT. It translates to CASSPPWRENEKLFF.

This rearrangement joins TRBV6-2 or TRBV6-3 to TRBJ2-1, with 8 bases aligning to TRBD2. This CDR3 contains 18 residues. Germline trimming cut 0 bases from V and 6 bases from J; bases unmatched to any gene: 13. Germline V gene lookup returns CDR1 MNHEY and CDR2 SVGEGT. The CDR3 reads CASSYSASGRSLFNEQFF. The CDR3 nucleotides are TGTGCCAGCAGTTACTCTGCTAGCGGGCGTTCCTTGTTCAATGAGCAGTTCTTC.

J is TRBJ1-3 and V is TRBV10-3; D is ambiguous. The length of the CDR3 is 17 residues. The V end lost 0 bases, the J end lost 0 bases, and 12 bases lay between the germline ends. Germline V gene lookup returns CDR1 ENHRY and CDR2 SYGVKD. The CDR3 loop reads CAISESIGKSSGNTIYF. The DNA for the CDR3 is TGTGCCATCAGTGAGTCTATCGGGAAGAGCTCTGGAAACACCATATATTTT.

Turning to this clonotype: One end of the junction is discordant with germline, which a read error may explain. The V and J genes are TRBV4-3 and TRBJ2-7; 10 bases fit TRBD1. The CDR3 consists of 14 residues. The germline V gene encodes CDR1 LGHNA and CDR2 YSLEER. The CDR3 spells CASSQGTGVYEQYF. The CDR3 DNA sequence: TGTGCCAGCAGCCAAGGGACAGGGGTCTACGAGCAGTACTTC.

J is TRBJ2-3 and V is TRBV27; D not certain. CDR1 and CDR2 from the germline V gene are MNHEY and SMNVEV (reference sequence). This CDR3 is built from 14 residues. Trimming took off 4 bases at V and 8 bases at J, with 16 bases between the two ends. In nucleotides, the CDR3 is TGTGCCAGCAGTTCAATCGAGCCCCCGTTTACGCAGTATTTT. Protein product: CASSSIEPPFTQYF.

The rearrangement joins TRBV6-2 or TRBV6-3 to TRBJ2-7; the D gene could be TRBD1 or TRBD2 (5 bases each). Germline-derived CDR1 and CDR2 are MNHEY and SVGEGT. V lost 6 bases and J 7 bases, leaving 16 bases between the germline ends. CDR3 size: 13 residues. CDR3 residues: CASRPGRNNEQYF. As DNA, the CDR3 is TGTGCCAGCAGGCCGGGACGGAACAATGAGCAGTACTTC.

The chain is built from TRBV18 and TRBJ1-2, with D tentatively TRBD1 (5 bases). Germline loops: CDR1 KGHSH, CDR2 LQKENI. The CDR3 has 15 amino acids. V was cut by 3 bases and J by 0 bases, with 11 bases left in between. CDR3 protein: CASSPLRAANYGYTF. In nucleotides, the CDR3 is TGTGCCAGCTCACCCCTCAGGGCAGCTAACTATGGCTACACCTTC.

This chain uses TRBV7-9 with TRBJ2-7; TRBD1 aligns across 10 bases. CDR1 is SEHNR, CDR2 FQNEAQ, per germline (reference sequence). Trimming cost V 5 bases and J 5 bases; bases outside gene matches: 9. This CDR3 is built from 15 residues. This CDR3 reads CASSPIGTGAHEQYF. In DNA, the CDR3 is TGTGCCAGCAGCCCCATTGGGACAGGGGCGCACGAGCAGTACTTC.

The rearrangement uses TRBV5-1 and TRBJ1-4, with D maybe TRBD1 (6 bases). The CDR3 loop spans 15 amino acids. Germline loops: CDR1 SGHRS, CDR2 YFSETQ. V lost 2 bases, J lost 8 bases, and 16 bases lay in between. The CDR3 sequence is CASSFAPGRGEKLFF. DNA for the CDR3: TGCGCCAGCAGCTTCGCTCCGGGCAGGGGCGAAAAACTGTTTTTT. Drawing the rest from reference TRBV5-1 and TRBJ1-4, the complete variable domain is KAGVTQTPRYLIKTRGQQVTLSCSPISGHRSVSWYQQTPGQGLQFLFEYFSETQRNKGNFPGRFSGRQFSNSRSEMNVSTLELGDSALYLCASSFAPGRGEKLFFGSGTQLSVL.

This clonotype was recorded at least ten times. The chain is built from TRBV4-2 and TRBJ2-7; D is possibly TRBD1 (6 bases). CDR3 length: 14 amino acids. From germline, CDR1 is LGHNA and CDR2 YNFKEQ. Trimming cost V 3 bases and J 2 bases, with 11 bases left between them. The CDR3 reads CASSQAGQTYEQYF. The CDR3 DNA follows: TGTGCCAGCAGCCAGGCCGGACAGACCTACGAGCAGTACTTC.

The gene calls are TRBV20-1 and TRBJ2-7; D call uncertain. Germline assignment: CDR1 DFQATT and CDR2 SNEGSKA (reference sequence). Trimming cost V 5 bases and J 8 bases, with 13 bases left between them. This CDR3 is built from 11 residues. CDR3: CSAEIIEKQYF. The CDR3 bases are TGCAGTGCTGAGATAATCGAGAAGCAGTACTTC.

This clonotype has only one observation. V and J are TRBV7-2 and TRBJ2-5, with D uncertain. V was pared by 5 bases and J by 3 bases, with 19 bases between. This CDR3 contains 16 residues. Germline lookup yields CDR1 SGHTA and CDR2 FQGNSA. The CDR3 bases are TGTGCCAGCAGCCGTGGACCCCAGGAGATTAAAGAGACCCAGTACTTC. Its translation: CASSRGPQEIKETQYF.

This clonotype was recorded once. Here the CDR3 DNA reads TGTGCCAGCAGCCGTGGACAGGGATACGAGCAGTTCTTC. Its protein is CASSRGQGYEQFF. V is TRBV27 and J is TRBJ2-1; TRBD1 agrees at 8 bases. The CDR3 spans 13 residues. The V gene end was trimmed by 6 bases and the J gene end by 10 bases; junction bases not matched to a gene: 8. Germline values: CDR1 MNHEY, CDR2 SMNVEV (reference sequence).

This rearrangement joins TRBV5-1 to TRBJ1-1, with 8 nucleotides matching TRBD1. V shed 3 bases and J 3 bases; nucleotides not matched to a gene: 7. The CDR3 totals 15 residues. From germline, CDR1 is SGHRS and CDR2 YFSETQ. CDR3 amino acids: CASSSTGGGYTEAFF. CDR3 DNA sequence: TGCGCCAGCAGCTCTACAGGGGGAGGGTACACTGAAGCTTTCTTT.

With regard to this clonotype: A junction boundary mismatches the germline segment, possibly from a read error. The CDR3 region has the DNA TGCGGCGTTGAACGGGGGTACACTGAAGCTTTCTTT. It translates to CGVERGYTEAFF. The chain links TRBV29-1 to TRBJ1-1; D possibly corresponds to TRBD1 (5 bases). This CDR3 is built from 12 residues. Germline CDR1 SQVTM, CDR2 ANQGSEA. The variable domain in full, completed from reference TRBV29-1 and TRBJ1-1, reads SAVISQKPSRDICQRGTSLTIQCQVDSQVTMMFWYRQQPGQSLTLIATANQGSEATYESGFVIDKFPISRPNLTFSTLTVSNMSPEDSSIYLCGVERGYTEAFFGQGTRLTVV.

CDR3 sequence: CSARGPSNQPQHF. CDR3 DNA sequence: TGCAGTGCTAGAGGGCCTTCCAATCAGCCCCAGCATTTT. The chain joins TRBV20-1 to TRBJ1-5; no firm D call. V lost 1 base, J lost 3 bases, and 7 bases lay in between. The CDR3 runs 13 residues. Germline assignment: CDR1 DFQATT and CDR2 SNEGSKA (reference sequence).

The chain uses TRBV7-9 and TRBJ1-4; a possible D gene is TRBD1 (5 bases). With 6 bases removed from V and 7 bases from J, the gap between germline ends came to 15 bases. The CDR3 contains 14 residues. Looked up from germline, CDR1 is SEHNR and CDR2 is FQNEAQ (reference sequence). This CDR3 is CASRASGEGEKLFF. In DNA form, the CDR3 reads TGTGCCAGCAGAGCCTCGGGGGAGGGTGAAAAACTGTTTTTT.

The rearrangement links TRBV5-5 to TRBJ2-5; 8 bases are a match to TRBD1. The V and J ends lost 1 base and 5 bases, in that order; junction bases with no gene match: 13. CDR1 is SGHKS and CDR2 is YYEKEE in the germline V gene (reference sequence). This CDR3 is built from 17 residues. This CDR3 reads CASSLRGSRGQGETQYF. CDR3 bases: TGTGCCAGCAGCTTGAGGGGATCCAGGGGGCAGGGGGAGACCCAGTACTTC. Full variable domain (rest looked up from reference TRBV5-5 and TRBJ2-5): DAGVTQSPTHLIKTRGQQVTLRCSPISGHKSVSWYQQVLGQGPQFIFQYYEKEERGRGNFPDRFSARQFPNYSSELNVNALLLGDSALYLCASSLRGSRGQGETQYFGPGTRLLVL.